These T cell receptor beta chains were read from a single sample in a study of blood T cell repertoires in COVID-19. TCRdb keeps only in-frame clones here, not all; method: immunoSEQ multiplex PCR. The sample includes 50,000 to 70,000 clones, 80% to 90% of them seen just once. The material sequenced was peripheral blood. Receptors were obtained from a human donor with active COVID-19. The donor label of this sample is uncertain. CDR3s include the opening cysteine and the closing phenylalanine or tryptophan. A D gene is named only where the DNA matches it firmly. Clone size is not always given. Where it is, it says once, few, many or a class for expanded clones.

DNA: TGCAGCGTTGAGGGCAGGGGAGGAAACACCATATATTTT; CDR3: CSVEGRGGNTIYF; J: TRBJ1-3; D: NA; V: TRBV29-1; size: once
DNA: TGTGCCAGCAGCTTAGGGGGGGGTGGTGGCTACACCTTC; CDR3: CASSLGGGGGYTF; J: TRBJ1-2; D: NA; V: TRBV7-2; size: NA
DNA: TGCAGCGTTGGGGCGGGAGGAGACTATGGCTACACCTTC; CDR3: CSVGAGGDYGYTF; J: TRBJ1-2; D: NA; V: TRBV29-1; size: NA
DNA: TGTGCCAGCAGCCAAGATGCGGGGCCCAGCGCTTGGGAGACCCAGTACTTC; CDR3: CASSQDAGPSAWETQYF; J: TRBJ2-5; D: NA; V: TRBV14; size: NA
DNA: TGTGCCAGCAGCTACTGGGAGGGCAGGGGGCTTGACAGTGAGCAGTTCTTC; CDR3: CASSYWEGRGLDSEQFF; J: TRBJ2-1; D: NA; V: TRBV6-2/TRBV6-3; size: NA
DNA: TGTGCCAGCAGCTGGGACAGGATGACCTACAATGAGCAGTTCTTC; CDR3: CASSWDRMTYNEQFF; J: TRBJ2-1; D: TRBD1; V: TRBV5-6; size: NA
DNA: TGCGGGACGGGAGCTAGCTACGAGCAGTACTTC; CDR3: CGTGASYEQYF; J: TRBJ2-7; D: NA; V: TRBV20-1; size: NA
DNA: TGTGCCAGCAGGAGCGGGAGACTTTACGAGCAGTACTTC; CDR3: CASRSGRLYEQYF; J: TRBJ2-7; D: TRBD2; V: TRBV27; size: NA
DNA: TGTGCCAGCAGCCCTGCCCTGACTAGCGGGGTAGGTAATGAGCAGTTCTTC; CDR3: CASSPALTSGVGNEQFF; J: TRBJ2-1; D: TRBD2; V: TRBV5-6; size: NA
DNA: TGTGCCAGCAGCCAACGACTCCTAGCGGGGGGCCGACTCAATGAGCAGTTCTTC; CDR3: CASSQRLLAGGRLNEQFF; J: TRBJ2-1; D: TRBD2; V: TRBV6-2/TRBV6-3; size: NA
DNA: TGTGCCAGCAGGCCTCAACAGGGTTCCTACAATGAGCAGTTCTTC; CDR3: CASRPQQGSYNEQFF; J: TRBJ2-1; D: NA; V: TRBV11-2; size: NA
DNA: TGTGCCAGCTCCGGACAGGGGGAGGATACGCAGTATTTT; CDR3: CASSGQGEDTQYF; J: TRBJ2-3; D: TRBD1; V: TRBV28; size: NA
DNA: TGTGCCAGCAGCTTCGCCCAGCGTTACACAGATACGCAGTATTTT; CDR3: CASSFAQRYTDTQYF; J: TRBJ2-3; D: NA; V: TRBV7-2; size: NA
DNA: TGTGCCAGCAGCGTGGAATCTCCGGGACTAGGTGGGGAGACCCAGTACTTC; CDR3: CASSVESPGLGGETQYF; J: TRBJ2-5; D: TRBD2; V: TRBV9; size: once
DNA: TGTGCCTGGAGTGCAAGGGGCGCGACCAAAAACATTCAGTACTTC; CDR3: CAWSARGATKNIQYF; J: TRBJ2-4; D: NA; V: TRBV30; size: NA
DNA: TGTGCCAGCAGTGAAGCAGGCGGGTGGGGCAATCAGCCCCAGCATTTT; CDR3: CASSEAGGWGNQPQHF; J: TRBJ1-5; D: NA; V: TRBV6-1; size: NA